This T cell receptor beta chain was identified during a study of T cells after yellow fever vaccination. On the study more broadly: For low cell numbers, libraries were made with SMART-Seq v4 Ultra Low Input. General study points: Clones from primary vaccination mostly reappeared after the booster (roughly 95% CD4, 88% CD8). Abundant bulk-population clonotypes could contaminate the FACS-sorted repertoires. Clonotypes appearing in both CD4 and CD8 compartments existed, and their share was small.

This clonotype was seen ten or more times. Its specificity is not known. There are 10 residues in the CDR3. The V segment lost 6 bases and the J segment 9 bases; nucleotides outside the gene matches: 1. Germline V gene data show CDR1 as DFQATT and CDR2 as SNEGSKA (reference sequence). MiXCR, applied by TCRdb to the 5' RACE reads, yields one record per CDR3 protein. The sample consists of about 240,000 distinct CDR3 sequences, less than 8.5% of them appearing once. The rearrangement joins TRBV20-1 to TRBJ2-1; TRBD2 aligns across 8 bases. This receptor was identified in a young man who received the YFV17D yellow fever vaccine. The starting material was CD4+ T cells sorted from PBMCs, obtained 15 days after the yellow fever booster vaccination. The CDR3 reads CSAREGEQFF. DNA of the CDR3: TGCAGTGCCCGGGAGGGTGAGCAGTTCTTC.